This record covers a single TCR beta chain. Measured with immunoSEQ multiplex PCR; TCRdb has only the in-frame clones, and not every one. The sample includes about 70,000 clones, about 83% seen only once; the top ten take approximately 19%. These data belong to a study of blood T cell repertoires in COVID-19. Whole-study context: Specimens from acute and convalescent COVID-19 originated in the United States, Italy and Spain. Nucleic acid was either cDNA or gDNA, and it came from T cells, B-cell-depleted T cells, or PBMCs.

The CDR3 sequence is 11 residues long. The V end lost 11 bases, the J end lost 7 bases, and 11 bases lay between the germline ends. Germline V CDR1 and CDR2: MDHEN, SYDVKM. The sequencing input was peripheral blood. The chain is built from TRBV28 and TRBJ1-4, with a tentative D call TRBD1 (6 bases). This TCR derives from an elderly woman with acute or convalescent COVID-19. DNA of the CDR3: TGTGCCTACAGGGTGGGTGAAAAACTGTTTTTT. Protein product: CAYRVGEKLFF.